These 28 T cell receptor beta chains came from one sample sequenced in a study of cytomegalovirus exposure and HLA in healthy donors. PCR was performed using 60 Vbeta and 13 Jbeta primers. Data came from immunoSEQ multiplex PCR; TCRdb stores just in-frame clones and leaves some out. The sample consists of about 250,000 clones, 75% to 85% of them appearing once. Sequenced input: PBMCs. These receptors originate from a girl aged 2-10 years in good health and CMV-seronegative.

This clone was detected once. This chain uses TRBV28 with TRBJ2-1, with 8 positions matching TRBD1. From germline, CDR1 is MDHEN and CDR2 SYDVKM. The CDR3 consists of 13 residues. J gave up 2 bases and V 8 bases, and 2 bases lay outside the gene matches. The chain's CDR3 is CASGQGPYNEQFF. The DNA of the CDR3 is TGTGCCAGCGGACAGGGTCCCTACAATGAGCAGTTCTTC.

The V gene is TRBV10-3, the J gene TRBJ2-1; 9 bases line up with TRBD2. The CDR3 is made up of 20 amino acids. V dropped 3 bases and J dropped 0; count of bases not matched to a gene: 15. Germline lookup yields CDR1 ENHRY and CDR2 SYGVKD. CDR3 bases: TGTGCCATCAGTGACCGAGGGGAACTAGCGGGCCACCGCTCCTACAATGAGCAGTTCTTC. Protein: CAISDRGELAGHRSYNEQFF.

This sequence joins TRBV21-1 and TRBJ1-5; TRBD1 is the table's D call, not checked against the DNA. TRBV21-1 is assigned pseudogene status. CDR3 size: 16 residues. CDR3 amino acids: CASSKDVRGNNQPQHF. CDR3 nucleotides: TGTGCCAGCAGCAAAGATGTGAGGGGGAACAATCAGCCCCAGCATTTT.

In this sample, this clone turned up a few times. The V call is TRBV18, the J call TRBJ1-6, with D possibly being TRBD1 (5 bases). Germline V CDR1 and CDR2: KGHSH, LQKENI. The V and J ends lost 2 bases and 11 bases respectively, with 16 bases between them. This CDR3 region has 15 residues. Here the CDR3 DNA reads TGTGCCAGCTCACCAGCACAGGTCCCTTGGGCACCCCTCCACTTT. Protein sequence: CASSPAQVPWAPLHF.

This clone was detected only a few times. The rearrangement uses TRBV2 and TRBJ1-4; TRBD1 matches 7 bases. Germline V gene data show CDR1 as SNHLY and CDR2 as FYNNEI. The CDR3 sequence is 12 residues long. Trimming cost V 10 bases and J 7 bases; bases outside gene matches: 6. The CDR3 loop is CATRQGGEKLFF. The CDR3 region has the DNA TGTGCCACCAGACAGGGTGGTGAAAAACTGTTTTTT.

The chain couples TRBV5-4 to TRBJ1-1; 10 nucleotides align to TRBD1. The ends lost 6 bases at V and 6 bases at J; junction bases unmatched: 5. This CDR3 is built from 13 residues. Germline loops: CDR1 SGHNT, CDR2 YYREEE (reference sequence). Written as DNA, the CDR3 is TGTGCCAGCACGACAGGGGGCGGGGCTGAAGCTTTCTTT. Translated, it gives CASTTGGGAEAFF.

V is TRBV5-1 and J is TRBJ2-7, with TRBD2 matching over 7 bases. The ends lost 0 bases at V and 1 base at J; junction bases unmatched: 4. The CDR3 is 15 residues long. The germline V gene encodes CDR1 SGHRS and CDR2 YFSETQ. In DNA, the CDR3 is TGCGCCAGCAGCTTGGGTGGAGCGGGGTCCTACGAGCAGTACTTC. This codes for CASSLGGAGSYEQYF. Full variable domain (missing parts from reference TRBV5-1 and TRBJ2-7): KAGVTQTPRYLIKTRGQQVTLSCSPISGHRSVSWYQQTPGQGLQFLFEYFSETQRNKGNFPGRFSGRQFSNSRSEMNVSTLELGDSALYLCASSLGGAGSYEQYFGPGTRLTVT.

The rearrangement links TRBV7-2 to TRBJ1-4; D is undetermined. The ends were cut back, 4 bases at V and 4 bases at J, with 16 bases in the middle. CDR1 is SGHTA and CDR2 is FQGNSA in the germline V gene. There are 16 residues in the CDR3. As DNA, the CDR3 is TGTGCCAGCAGCTCGGTCATTGCCCGGGGTAATGAAAAACTGTTTTTT. Translation: CASSSVIARGNEKLFF.

V gene TRBV23-1 combines with J gene TRBJ1-1; 10 bases agree with TRBD1. TRBV23-1 has ORF status, its function being uncertain. The CDR3 runs 14 residues. Trimming cost V 4 bases and J 1 base; bases outside gene matches: 0. The CDR3 region has the DNA TGCGCCAGCAGTCGGACAGGGGGGAACACTGAAGCTTTCTTT. It encodes CASSRTGGNTEAFF.

The gene calls are TRBV19 and TRBJ2-7; 7 bases match TRBD1. Unmatched junction bases numbered 4, after V lost 5 bases and J lost 3 bases. Germline V gives CDR1 LNHDA, CDR2 SQIVND (reference sequence). The CDR3 runs to 13 residues. CDR3 loop: CASSVDRDYEQYF. DNA for the CDR3: TGTGCCAGTAGTGTTGACAGGGACTACGAGCAGTACTTC. Variable domain in full (rest from reference TRBV19 and TRBJ2-7): DGGITQSPKYLFRKEGQNVTLSCEQNLNHDAMYWYRQDPGQGLRLIYYSQIVNDFQKGDIAEGYSVSREKKESFPLTVTSAQKNPTAFYLCASSVDRDYEQYFGPGTRLTVT.

This chain links TRBV20-1 with TRBJ1-1, with D tentatively TRBD1 (6 bases). The ends were cut back, 8 bases at V and 5 bases at J, with 12 bases in the middle. The CDR3 length is 11 residues. Germline CDR1 reads DFQATT; CDR2 reads SNEGSKA (reference sequence). The CDR3 DNA sequence: TGCAGTACTCGGGGGGCGACTGAAGCTTTCTTT. Encoded protein: CSTRGATEAFF.

The sample holds one count of this clone. V is TRBV28 and J is TRBJ1-5; D is unresolved. The CDR3 length is 14 residues. CDR1 is MDHEN and CDR2 is SYDVKM in the germline V gene. V shed 4 bases and J shed 6 bases, with 13 bases lying between them. In DNA, the CDR3 is TGTGCCAGCAGTTCGGCAGGTCTCGGTCAGCCCCAGCATTTT. Its translation: CASSSAGLGQPQHF.

CDR3 loop: CASRIPGGSVSANTEAFF. The DNA of the CDR3 is TGTGCCAGCAGGATCCCTGGAGGGTCCGTCTCCGCGAACACTGAAGCTTTCTTT. The chain uses TRBV28 and TRBJ1-1; no definite D call. The CDR3 spans 18 residues. Trimming removed 6 bases from V and 1 base from J, with 24 bases in between. Germline CDR1 and CDR2: MDHEN and SYDVKM.

The chain couples TRBV19 to TRBJ2-7; the match to TRBD1 covers 7 bases. CDR1 is LNHDA and CDR2 is SQIVND in the germline V gene (reference sequence). V shed 6 bases, J shed 4 bases, and the junction held 9 bases outside the gene matches. The CDR3 length is 14 residues. CDR3 loop: CASSLPGQKYEQYF. The DNA for the CDR3 is TGTGCCAGTAGCCTACCGGGACAGAAATACGAGCAGTACTTC.

The V gene is TRBV7-9, the J gene TRBJ1-2; D might be TRBD1 (6 bases). Trimming stripped 4 bases from V and 4 bases from J, with 13 bases between. This CDR3 spans 14 amino acids. Germline values: CDR1 SEHNR, CDR2 FQNEAQ (reference sequence). The CDR3 region has the DNA TGTGCCAGCAGCTCTTCGGGACAAGTCTATGGCTACACCTTC. Residues: CASSSSGQVYGYTF.

The J gene is TRBJ1-1, the V gene TRBV11-2, with 8 nucleotides matching TRBD1. Germline V gene sequence: CDR1 SGHAT, CDR2 FQNNGV. The CDR3 contains 14 residues. V lost 5 bases to trimming and J lost 5 bases; unmatched junction nucleotides: 7. This CDR3 reads CASSETGGRTEAFF. The CDR3 DNA is TGTGCCAGCAGCGAAACAGGGGGTAGGACTGAAGCTTTCTTT.

The chain has TRBV2 and TRBJ1-1; D uncertain. Between the trimmed V and J ends, which lost 11 bases and 2 bases, there was a span of 12 bases. CDR1 SNHLY and CDR2 FYNNEI come from the germline V gene. The CDR3 is made up of 12 amino acids. CDR3 region: CALSGDNTEAFF. The DNA of the CDR3 is TGTGCCCTATCCGGGGATAACACTGAAGCTTTCTTT. Based on the CDR3 plus reference TRBV2 and TRBJ1-1, the full variable domain is EPEVTQTPSHQVTQMGQEVILRCVPISNHLYFYWYRQILGQKVEFLVSFYNNEISEKSEIFDDQFSVERPDGSNFTLKIRSTKLEDSAMYFCALSGDNTEAFFGQGTRLTVV.

The chain couples TRBV1 to TRBJ2-1; the D call in the table, TRBD1, was not verified against the DNA. TRBV1 represents a pseudogene. The CDR3 has 14 amino acids. The DNA of the CDR3 is TGCACCAGCAGCCAAGTTCCCCCATTTCATGAGCAGTTCTTC. Translated: CTSSQVPPFHEQFF.

The J gene is TRBJ1-1, the V gene TRBV6-5; D possibly corresponds to TRBD1 (5 bases). Germline-derived CDR1 and CDR2 are MNHEY and SVGAGI. The CDR3 is 15 residues long. V lost 0 bases and J lost 0, with 8 bases in between. CDR3 amino acids: CASSYSHRLNTEAFF. The CDR3 bases are TGTGCCAGCAGTTACTCACACAGGTTGAACACTGAAGCTTTCTTT.

This chain uses TRBV29-1 with TRBJ2-5; D gene unclear. The germline gives CDR1 SQVTM, CDR2 ANQGSEA. The CDR3 spans 12 residues. Trimming pared 4 bases from V and 2 bases from J, leaving 8 bases between. Written as DNA, the CDR3 is TGCAGCGTTGGTGGCCTTCAAGAGACCCAGTACTTC. Its protein is CSVGGLQETQYF.

The V and J genes are TRBV5-6 and TRBJ2-5; TRBD2 agrees at 7 bases. The DNA matches TRBJ2-7 better at its end, which makes the J call doubtful. Germline-derived CDR1 and CDR2 are SGHDT and YYEEEE. The CDR3 has 14 residues. CDR3 region: CASSFGGLVYEQYF. CDR3 nucleotides: TGTGCCAGCAGCTTCGGGGGGTTGGTGTACGAGCAGTACTTC.

This clone has only one observation. The V gene is TRBV27, the J gene TRBJ1-2; possible D gene TRBD1, 6 bases. Between the trimmed V and J ends, which lost 3 bases and 4 bases, there was a span of 27 bases. Germline V CDR1 and CDR2: MNHEY, SMNVEV (reference sequence). The CDR3 is 19 residues long. CDR3 protein: CASSFYNPREGELGYGYTF. In DNA, the CDR3 is TGTGCCAGCAGTTTCTATAATCCCCGGGAGGGGGAGCTAGGCTATGGCTACACCTTC.

The CDR3 sequence is CASSLPDRVYGYTF. The CDR3 coding sequence is TGTGCCAGCAGCTTACCCGACAGGGTCTATGGCTACACCTTC. J is TRBJ1-2 and V is TRBV13, with TRBD1 matching 7 bases. From germline, CDR1 is PRHDT and CDR2 FYEKMQ (reference sequence). This CDR3 is built from 14 residues. Trimming cost V 2 bases and J 4 bases; bases outside gene matches: 4.

The rearrangement links TRBV29-1 to TRBJ2-1, with 10 bases fitting TRBD2. The CDR3 runs to 16 residues. The V segment lost 7 bases and the J segment 6 bases; nucleotides outside the gene matches: 15. Germline CDR1 reads SQVTM; CDR2 reads ANQGSEA. CDR3 amino acids: CSAESRAGGPINEQFF. DNA of the CDR3: TGCAGCGCAGAAAGTCGAGCGGGAGGGCCCATCAATGAGCAGTTCTTC.

The chain uses TRBV21-1 and TRBJ1-2. TRBV21-1 is a pseudogene. The CDR3 length is 16 residues. The CDR3 here is CASSKRPTSPNYGYTF. The CDR3 bases are TGTGCCAGCAGCAAACGCCCTACTAGCCCAAACTATGGCTACACCTTC.

The chain has TRBV5-1 and TRBJ2-6; D remains ambiguous. The CDR3 runs to 14 residues. V lost 4 bases and J 2 bases, leaving 7 bases between the germline ends. The germline V gene encodes CDR1 SGHRS and CDR2 YFSETQ. The CDR3 protein is CASSRGPGANVLTF. For the CDR3, the DNA is TGCGCCAGCAGCAGAGGCCCTGGGGCCAACGTCCTGACTTTC.

The chain employs TRBV4-2 and TRBJ2-5; TRBD1 might be the D (6 bases). The V gene lost 4 bases and the J gene lost 7 bases, with 22 bases spanning the gap. Germline loops: CDR1 LGHNA, CDR2 YNFKEQ. The CDR3 has 16 residues. This CDR3 is CASSPVGLAGDGTQYF. The CDR3 DNA reads TGTGCCAGCAGCCCAGTCGGGCTAGCAGGGGACGGGACCCAGTACTTC.

The chain employs TRBV9 and TRBJ1-2; TRBD1 matches 7 bases. The CDR3 consists of 12 residues. The V gene's germline CDR1 is SGDLS and CDR2 YYNGEE. The V segment lost 7 bases and the J segment 3 bases; nucleotides outside the gene matches: 3. CDR3 DNA sequence: TGTGCCAGCTACCAGGGGGACTATGGCTACACCTTC. The encoded protein is CASYQGDYGYTF.